This TCR beta chain was documented in a study of CXCR3-negative and CXCR3-positive naive CD8 T cells. The study made its TRB cDNA libraries by 5' RACE, adding UMI labels. TCRdb reprocessed the 5' RACE reads, keeping one entry per CDR3 protein, no DNA. This sample's table has 65,000 to 85,000 distinct CDR3 sequences. CDR3 length: 13 amino acids. The V gene's germline CDR1 is SQVTM and CDR2 ANQGSEA. The receptor comes from a human donor in good health. Some clones in this sample may be carry-over from other donors' samples. The rearrangement uses TRBV29-1 and TRBJ2-1. Sequenced sample: naive CXCR3- CD8+ T cells from blood. Sample subset: CD45RO-CCR7+CD27+CD95- naive CD8+ T cells lacking CXCR3 (TNR3-). CDR3 sequence: CSVPDRGSNEQFF.